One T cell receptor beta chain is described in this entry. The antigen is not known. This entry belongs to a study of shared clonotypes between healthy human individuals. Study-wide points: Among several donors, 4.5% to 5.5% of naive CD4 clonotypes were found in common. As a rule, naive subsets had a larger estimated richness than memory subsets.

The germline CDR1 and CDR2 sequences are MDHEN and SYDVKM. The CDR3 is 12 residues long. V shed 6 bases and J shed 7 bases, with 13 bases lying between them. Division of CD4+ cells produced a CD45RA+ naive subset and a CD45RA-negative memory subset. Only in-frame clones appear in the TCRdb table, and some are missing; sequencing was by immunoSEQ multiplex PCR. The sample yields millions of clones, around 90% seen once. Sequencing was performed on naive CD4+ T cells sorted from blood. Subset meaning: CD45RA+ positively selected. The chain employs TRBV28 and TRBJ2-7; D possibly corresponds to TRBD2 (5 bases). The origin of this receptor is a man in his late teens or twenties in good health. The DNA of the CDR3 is TGTGCCAGCAGCATTGGCCGGGGAGAGCAGTACTTC. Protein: CASSIGRGEQYF.